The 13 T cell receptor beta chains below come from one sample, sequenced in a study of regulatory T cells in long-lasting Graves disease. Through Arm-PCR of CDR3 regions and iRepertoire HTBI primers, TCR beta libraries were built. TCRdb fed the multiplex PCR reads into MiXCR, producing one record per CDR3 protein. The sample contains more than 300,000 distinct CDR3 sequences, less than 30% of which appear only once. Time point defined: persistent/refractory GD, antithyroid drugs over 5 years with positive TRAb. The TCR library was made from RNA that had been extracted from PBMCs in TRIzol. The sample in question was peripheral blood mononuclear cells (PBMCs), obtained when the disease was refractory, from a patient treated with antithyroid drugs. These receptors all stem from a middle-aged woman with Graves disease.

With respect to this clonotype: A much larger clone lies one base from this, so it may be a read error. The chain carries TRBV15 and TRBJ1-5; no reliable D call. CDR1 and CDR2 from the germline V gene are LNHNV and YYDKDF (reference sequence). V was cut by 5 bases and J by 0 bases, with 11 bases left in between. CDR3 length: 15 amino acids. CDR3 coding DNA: TGTGCCACCAGCTATCTCGGGGATAGCAATCAGCCCCAGCATTTT. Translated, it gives CATSYLGDSNQPQHF.

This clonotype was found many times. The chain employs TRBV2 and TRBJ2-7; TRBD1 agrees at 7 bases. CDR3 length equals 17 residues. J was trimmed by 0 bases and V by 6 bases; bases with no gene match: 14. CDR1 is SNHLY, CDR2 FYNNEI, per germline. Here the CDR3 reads CASSPWPTGDDSYEQYF. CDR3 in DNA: TGTGCCAGCAGCCCTTGGCCCACAGGGGACGACTCCTACGAGCAGTACTTC.

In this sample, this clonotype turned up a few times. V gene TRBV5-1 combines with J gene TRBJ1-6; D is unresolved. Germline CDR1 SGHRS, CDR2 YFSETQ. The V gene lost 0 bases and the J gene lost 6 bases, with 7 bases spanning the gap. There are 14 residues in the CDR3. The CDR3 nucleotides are TGCGCCAGCAGCTTGGAACAGATTAATTCACCCCTCCACTTT. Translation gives CASSLEQINSPLHF.

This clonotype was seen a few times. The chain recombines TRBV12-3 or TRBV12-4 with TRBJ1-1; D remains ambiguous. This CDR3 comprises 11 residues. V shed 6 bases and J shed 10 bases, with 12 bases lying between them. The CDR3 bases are TGTGCCAGCAGCCAAGGTCCCGGAGCTTTCTTT. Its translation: CASSQGPGAFF.

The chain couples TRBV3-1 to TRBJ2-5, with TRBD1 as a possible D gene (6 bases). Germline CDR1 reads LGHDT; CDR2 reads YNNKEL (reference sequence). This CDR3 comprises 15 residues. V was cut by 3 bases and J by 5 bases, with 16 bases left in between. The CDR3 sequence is CASSHGDIPGETQYF. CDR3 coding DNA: TGTGCCAGCAGCCATGGGGACATACCAGGGGAGACCCAGTACTTC.

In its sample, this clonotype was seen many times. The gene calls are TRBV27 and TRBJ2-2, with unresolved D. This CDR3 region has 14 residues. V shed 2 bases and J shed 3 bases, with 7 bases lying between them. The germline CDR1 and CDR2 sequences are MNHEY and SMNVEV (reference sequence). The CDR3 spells CASSLLIDTGELFF. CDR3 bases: TGTGCCAGCAGTTTACTTATTGACACCGGGGAGCTGTTTTTT.

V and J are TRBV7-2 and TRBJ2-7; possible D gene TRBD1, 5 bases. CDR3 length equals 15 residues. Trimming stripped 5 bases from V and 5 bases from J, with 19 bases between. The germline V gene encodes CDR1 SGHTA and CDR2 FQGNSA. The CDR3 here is CASSHFRTLGHEQYF. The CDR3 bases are TGTGCCAGCAGCCACTTTAGGACACTCGGCCACGAGCAGTACTTC.

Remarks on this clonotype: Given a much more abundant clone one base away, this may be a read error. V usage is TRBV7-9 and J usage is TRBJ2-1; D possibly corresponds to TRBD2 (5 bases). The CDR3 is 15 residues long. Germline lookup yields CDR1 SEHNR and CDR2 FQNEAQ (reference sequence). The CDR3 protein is CAGSLTSNPDNEQFF. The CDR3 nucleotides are TGTGCCGGCAGCTTAACTAGTAACCCCGACAATGAGCAGTTCTTC.

The CDR3 DNA reads as TGCAGTGCTAGAACCCAGGGACAGGGTCAGCGTCAGCCCCAGCATTTT. As protein: CSARTQGQGQRQPQHF. The V gene is TRBV20-1, the J gene TRBJ1-5, with TRBD1 identical over 9 bases. The V gene end was trimmed by 2 bases and the J gene end by 6 bases; junction bases not matched to a gene: 11. The germline V gene encodes CDR1 DFQATT and CDR2 SNEGSKA (reference sequence). The CDR3 spans 16 residues.

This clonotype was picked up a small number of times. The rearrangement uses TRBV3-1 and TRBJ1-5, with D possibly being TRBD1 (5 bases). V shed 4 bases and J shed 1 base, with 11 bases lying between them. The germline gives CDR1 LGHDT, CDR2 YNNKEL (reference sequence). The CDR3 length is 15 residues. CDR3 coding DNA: TGTGCCAGCAGCCCGGGACCGGTAAGCAATCAGCCCCAGCATTTT. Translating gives CASSPGPVSNQPQHF.

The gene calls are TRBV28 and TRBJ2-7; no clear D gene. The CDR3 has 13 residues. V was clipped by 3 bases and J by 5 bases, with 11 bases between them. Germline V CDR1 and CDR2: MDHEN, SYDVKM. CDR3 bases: TGTGCCAGCAGTTTCGTAGGTCTGGACGAGCAGTACTTC. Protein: CASSFVGLDEQYF.

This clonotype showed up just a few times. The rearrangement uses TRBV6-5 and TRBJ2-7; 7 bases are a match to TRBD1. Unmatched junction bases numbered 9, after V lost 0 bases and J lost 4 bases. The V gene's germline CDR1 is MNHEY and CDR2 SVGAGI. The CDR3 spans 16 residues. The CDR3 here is CASSYSPGTAFYEQYF. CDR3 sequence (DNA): TGTGCCAGCAGTTACTCGCCCGGGACAGCTTTTTACGAGCAGTACTTC.

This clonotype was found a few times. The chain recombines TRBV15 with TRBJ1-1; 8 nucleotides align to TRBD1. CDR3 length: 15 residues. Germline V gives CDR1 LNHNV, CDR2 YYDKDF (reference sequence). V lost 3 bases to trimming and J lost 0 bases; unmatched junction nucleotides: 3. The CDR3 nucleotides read TGTGCCACCAGCAGGGAACAGGGGGTGAACACTGAAGCTTTCTTT. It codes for CATSREQGVNTEAFF.